The clone carrying this TCR beta chain was counted ten times or more. One entry per CDR3 protein, called by TCRdb with MiXCR from the RT-PCR reads. Of 490,000 or so distinct CDR3 sequences in the sample, 6% to 9% were seen once. These data come from a study of response to subunit inactivated influenza vaccine. V lost 7 bases and J lost 3, with 12 bases in between. From germline, CDR1 is DFQATT and CDR2 SNEGSKA (reference sequence). CDR3 length: 12 residues. This clonotype originated in a man aged 50 to 69 who received an inactivated influenza vaccine. This specimen was PBMCs from blood, taken roughly 24 months after vaccination. The gene calls are TRBV20-1 and TRBJ1-2; D is undetermined. CDR3 DNA sequence: TGCAGTGTTGAGGTTGGGGACTATGGCTACACCTTC. Its protein product is CSVEVGDYGYTF.